The 26 T cell receptor beta chains below all came from one sample that was sequenced in a study of cytomegalovirus exposure and HLA in healthy donors. Researchers ran the PCR with 60 Vbeta and 13 Jbeta primers. Profiling relied on immunoSEQ multiplex PCR, and the TCRdb table lists in-frame clones only, not all of them. The sample lists 150,000 to 200,000 clones, roughly 82% occurring once. Specimen: PBMCs. Every receptor here comes from a woman aged 25 to 39 in good health and CMV-seronegative.

V gene TRBV18 combines with J gene TRBJ2-3; TRBD2 agrees at 7 bases. The V and J ends lost 3 bases and 2 bases, in that order; junction bases with no gene match: 5. Germline assignment: CDR1 KGHSH and CDR2 LQKENI. The CDR3 is 15 residues long. In DNA form, the CDR3 reads TGTGCCAGCTCACCCCTCGGGGGGTCCACAGATACGCAGTATTTT. This sequence encodes CASSPLGGSTDTQYF.

The chain couples TRBV1 to TRBJ2-1; the table's D call, TRBD2, has no DNA check behind it. TRBV1 is assigned pseudogene status. The CDR3 contains 16 residues. The DNA of the CDR3 is TGCACCAGCAGCCAAGGGGACTTCCGATATGGCGATGAGCAGTTCTTC. It codes for CTSSQGDFRYGDEQFF.

This chain links TRBV29-1 with TRBJ2-5, with D perhaps matching TRBD1 (5 bases). The ends were cut back, 3 bases at V and 4 bases at J, with 9 bases in the middle. CDR3 length: 12 amino acids. Germline V gene data show CDR1 as SQVTM and CDR2 as ANQGSEA. CDR3 sequence: CSVDTGRETQYF. Written as DNA, the CDR3 is TGCAGCGTTGACACAGGTCGAGAGACCCAGTACTTC.

V is TRBV19 and J is TRBJ2-7; D gene unclear. Germline V gene data show CDR1 as LNHDA and CDR2 as SQIVND (reference sequence). The CDR3 has 12 residues. The V and J ends lost 6 bases and 5 bases respectively, with 11 bases between them. This CDR3 reads CASRQIPHEQYF. CDR3 DNA sequence: TGTGCCAGTAGACAGATCCCCCACGAGCAGTACTTC. The entire variable domain, with the rest obtained from reference TRBV19 and TRBJ2-7, is as follows: DGGITQSPKYLFRKEGQNVTLSCEQNLNHDAMYWYRQDPGQGLRLIYYSQIVNDFQKGDIAEGYSVSREKKESFPLTVTSAQKNPTAFYLCASRQIPHEQYFGPGTRLTVT.

The rearrangement uses TRBV2 and TRBJ1-2, with TRBD1 matching 10 bases. From germline, CDR1 is SNHLY and CDR2 FYNNEI. CDR3 length: 15 amino acids. J gave up 4 bases and V 6 bases, and 8 bases lay outside the gene matches. CDR3 sequence: CASRVRTGGAYGYTF. The CDR3 bases are TGTGCCAGCAGGGTTCGGACAGGGGGAGCCTATGGCTACACCTTC.

This rearrangement joins TRBV2 to TRBJ2-1; weak D call: TRBD1 (6 bases). The CDR3 is 14 residues long. V was clipped by 5 bases and J by 8 bases, with 16 bases between them. Germline CDR1 SNHLY, CDR2 FYNNEI. For the CDR3, the DNA is TGTGCCAGCAGTATCGGGGTTTACAGGGATGAGCAGTTCTTC. It yields the protein CASSIGVYRDEQFF.

The chain couples TRBV27 to TRBJ1-5; D is possibly TRBD1 (6 bases). The germline V gene encodes CDR1 MNHEY and CDR2 SMNVEV (reference sequence). V gave up 0 bases and J gave up 7 bases, with 13 bases separating them. CDR3 size: 15 residues. The CDR3 bases are TGTGCCAGCAGTTTATCGTACAGGGTGGTCCAGCCCCAGCATTTT. Amino acids: CASSLSYRVVQPQHF.

The chain combines TRBV4-2 with TRBJ1-4, with D possibly being TRBD1 (5 bases). V dropped 3 bases and J dropped 2 bases, with 13 bases sitting between them. Germline lookup yields CDR1 LGHNA and CDR2 YNFKEQ. The CDR3 consists of 16 residues. The CDR3 reads CASSHGQGRTNEKLFF. DNA of the CDR3: TGTGCCAGCAGCCATGGGCAGGGTAGGACTAATGAAAAACTGTTTTTT.

The J gene is TRBJ2-7, the V gene TRBV18, with TRBD2 identical over 7 bases. This CDR3 region has 14 residues. With V trimmed by 1 base and J by 7 bases, 7 bases remained unmatched. From germline, CDR1 is KGHSH and CDR2 LQKENI. In nucleotides, the CDR3 is TGTGCCAGCTCACCACTTGGGCGGGGAGGGGAGCAGTACTTC. This translates into CASSPLGRGGEQYF.

This chain uses TRBV7-3 with TRBJ2-7, with D unclear. This CDR3 region has 13 residues. In germline, CDR1 is SGHTA, CDR2 FQGTGA. V lost 1 base to trimming and J lost 6 bases, with 10 bases between them. Written as DNA, the CDR3 is TGTGCCAGCAGCTTAATCTCGGGTGGCGAGCAGTACTTC. Translated: CASSLISGGEQYF.

This clone was recorded a few times. The chain couples TRBV11-1 to TRBJ2-1; 7 nucleotides line up with TRBD1. V lost 0 bases and J lost 0; bases outside the gene matches: 5. The CDR3 loop spans 17 amino acids. CDR1 SGHAT and CDR2 FQDESV come from the germline V gene (reference sequence). CDR3 DNA: TGTGCCAGCAGCTTAGCCCCAGGGGGAAGCTCCTACAATGAGCAGTTCTTC. Encoded protein: CASSLAPGGSSYNEQFF.

A single count supports this clone. V is TRBV5-4 and J is TRBJ2-7; no clear D. The CDR3 length is 13 residues. Per germline, CDR1 SGHNT and CDR2 YYREEE (reference sequence). V dropped 0 bases and J dropped 4 bases, with 8 bases sitting between them. CDR3 region: CASSLVPTYEQYF. As DNA, the CDR3 is TGTGCCAGCAGCTTGGTCCCGACTTACGAGCAGTACTTC.

Here the CDR3 DNA reads TGTGCCACCTCGTTAAGGGGCTTCCGAGAGACCCAGTACTTC. Translating it yields CATSLRGFRETQYF. The V and J genes are TRBV28 and TRBJ2-5; TRBD1 might be the D (5 bases). The CDR3 runs 14 residues. The germline V and J ends were trimmed by 10 bases and 4 bases, with 19 bases remaining between them. Germline assignment: CDR1 MDHEN and CDR2 SYDVKM.

J is TRBJ2-1 and V is TRBV21-1; the table assigns TRBD1, which was not confirmed against the DNA. TRBV21-1 is tagged as a pseudogene. The CDR3 runs to 16 residues. The CDR3 nucleotides read TGTGCCAGCAGCAAAGAACGGGACAGGGATATGGTTGAGCAGTTCTTC. Translating it yields CASSKERDRDMVEQFF.

This clone appeared a few times. The chain employs TRBV5-1 and TRBJ1-1; TRBD1 matches at 8 bases. The germline V gene encodes CDR1 SGHRS and CDR2 YFSETQ. This CDR3 is 14 amino acids long. V trimming: 4 bases; J trimming: 4 bases; junction bases outside the gene matches: 6. This CDR3 is CASSGITGGTEAFF. The CDR3 nucleotides read TGCGCCAGCAGCGGGATCACAGGGGGCACTGAAGCTTTCTTT.

The rearrangement links TRBV10-1 to TRBJ1-2, with D unclear. The CDR3 is made up of 13 amino acids. The V end lost 6 bases, the J end lost 2 bases, and 10 bases lay between the germline ends. Germline V gene data show CDR1 as WNHNN and CDR2 as SYGVQD (reference sequence). This CDR3 reads CASSEGLNYGYTF. The CDR3 nucleotides read TGCGCCAGCAGCGAGGGCCTGAACTATGGCTACACCTTC.

The CDR3 reads CASRGGDQPQHF. CDR3 nucleotides: TGTGCCAGTAGGGGGGGGGATCAGCCCCAGCATTTT. The gene calls are TRBV19 and TRBJ1-5; possibly TRBD1 for D (5 bases). CDR1 and CDR2 from the germline V gene are LNHDA and SQIVND (reference sequence). The CDR3 sequence is 12 residues long. The germline V and J ends were trimmed by 6 bases and 5 bases, with 8 bases remaining between them.

The V call is TRBV30, the J call TRBJ2-4; D remains unclear. Trimming pared 1 base from V and 13 bases from J, leaving 11 bases between. This CDR3 is built from 11 residues. Per germline, CDR1 GTSNPN and CDR2 SVGIG (reference sequence). The CDR3 sequence: CAWSDRSSQYF. The CDR3 DNA reads as TGTGCCTGGAGTGACCGATCGAGCCAGTACTTC.

The rearrangement uses TRBV5-4 and TRBJ1-4; 9 bases line up with TRBD1. Germline V gene sequence: CDR1 SGHNT, CDR2 YYREEE (reference sequence). V gave up 1 base and J gave up 8 bases; unmatched junction bases: 6. This CDR3 is 15 amino acids long. CDR3 protein: CASSLWGQGNEKLFF. The DNA of the CDR3 is TGTGCCAGCAGCTTGTGGGGACAGGGTAACGAAAAACTGTTTTTT.

The chain is built from TRBV18 and TRBJ2-5; weak D call: TRBD1 (5 bases). Germline V CDR1 and CDR2: KGHSH, LQKENI. There are 13 residues in the CDR3. The germline V and J ends were trimmed by 2 bases and 5 bases, with 9 bases remaining between them. The CDR3 loop reads CASSPGALETQYF. CDR3 coding DNA: TGTGCCAGCTCACCAGGGGCCCTGGAGACCCAGTACTTC. The full variable domain, with the rest looked up from reference TRBV18 and TRBJ2-5, is NAGVMQNPRHLVRRRGQEARLRCSPMKGHSHVYWYRQLPEEGLKFMVYLQKENIIDESGMPKERFSAEFPKEGPSILRIQQVVRGDSAAYFCASSPGALETQYFGPGTRLLVL.

This sequence joins TRBV27 and TRBJ2-7; the match to TRBD1 covers 7 bases. This CDR3 is built from 14 residues. The V and J ends lost 6 bases and 2 bases, in that order; junction bases with no gene match: 7. The germline V gene encodes CDR1 MNHEY and CDR2 SMNVEV (reference sequence). The CDR3 protein is CASSRHRGTYEQYF. In DNA, the CDR3 is TGTGCCAGCAGCCGCCACAGGGGTACCTACGAGCAGTACTTC.

This clone was detected once. V gene TRBV15 combines with J gene TRBJ2-7; D uncertain. The germline V and J ends were trimmed by 5 bases and 2 bases, with 10 bases remaining between them. From germline, CDR1 is LNHNV and CDR2 YYDKDF (reference sequence). The CDR3 extends over 13 amino acids. This chain's CDR3 is CATSQKSAYEQYF. CDR3 nucleotide sequence: TGTGCCACCAGCCAAAAATCGGCCTACGAGCAGTACTTC.

This chain uses TRBV28 with TRBJ2-7, with 9 positions matching TRBD2. The V and J ends lost 7 bases and 6 bases, in that order; junction bases with no gene match: 10. CDR1 is MDHEN, CDR2 SYDVKM, per germline. This CDR3 spans 14 amino acids. CDR3 nucleotides: TGTGCCAGCAAGATAGCGGGAGAGGGGGGCGAGCAGTACTTC. Residues: CASKIAGEGGEQYF.

The table lists this clone with a count of one. The chain couples TRBV28 to TRBJ1-2; D remains unclear. The length of the CDR3 is 13 residues. V shed 5 bases and J shed 0 bases, with 7 bases lying between them. Per germline, CDR1 MDHEN and CDR2 SYDVKM. The CDR3 region is CASSDTPNYGYTF. In nucleotides, the CDR3 is TGTGCCAGCAGTGACACCCCTAACTATGGCTACACCTTC.

V usage is TRBV11-2 and J usage is TRBJ1-3; tentative D call: TRBD1 (5 bases). This CDR3 has 15 residues. Trimming stripped 5 bases from V and 0 bases from J, with 11 bases between. Germline CDR1 is SGHAT and CDR2 is FQNNGV. CDR3 nucleotides: TGTGCCAGCAGCCTTACAGGAAGCTCTGGAAACACCATATATTTT. Translation gives CASSLTGSSGNTIYF.

This sequence joins TRBV9 and TRBJ1-2; the match to TRBD1 covers 11 bases. Germline CDR1 SGDLS, CDR2 YYNGEE. V was pared by 1 base and J by 7 bases, with 9 bases of the junction left unmatched. The CDR3 is made up of 16 amino acids. CDR3: CASSVNPGQGVRGYTF. The CDR3 DNA reads TGTGCCAGCAGCGTAAATCCGGGACAGGGGGTACGTGGCTACACCTTC. Using reference TRBV9 and TRBJ1-2 for the parts outside the CDR3, the full variable domain is DSGVTQTPKHLITATGQRVTLRCSPRSGDLSVYWYQQSLDQGLQFLIQYYNGEERAKGNILERFSAQQFPDLHSELNLSSLELGDSALYFCASSVNPGQGVRGYTFGSGTRLTVV.